These 16 T cell receptor beta chains came from one sample sequenced in a study of blood T cell repertoires in COVID-19. Libraries were prepared by immunoSEQ multiplex PCR; TCRdb keeps only in-frame clonotypes and omits some of them. The data show 200,000 to 250,000 clones, nearly 90% seen once. Sequenced sample: peripheral blood. The receptors come from a woman aged 18-30 years who had recovered from COVID-19.

The CDR3 protein is CASSSRTLLTEQYF. The CDR3 bases are TGTGCCAGCAGTTCGAGGACTCTTTTAACCGAGCAGTACTTC. The chain joins TRBV6-2 or TRBV6-3 to TRBJ2-7, with TRBD2 as a possible D gene (5 bases). Germline CDR1 is MNHEY and CDR2 is SVGEGT. The CDR3 totals 14 residues. Trimming removed 4 bases at V and 6 bases at J, with 16 bases between.

The chain is built from TRBV4-2 and TRBJ2-3, with 8 bases that match TRBD2. The CDR3 has 15 amino acids. The ends lost 3 bases at V and 3 bases at J; junction bases unmatched: 5. Germline V gene data show CDR1 as LGHNA and CDR2 as YNFKEQ. CDR3 sequence (DNA): TGTGCCAGCAGCCACGGGGGGGGGAAAACAGATACGCAGTATTTT. Translating gives CASSHGGGKTDTQYF.

J is TRBJ1-5 and V is TRBV14, with TRBD1 as a possible D gene (5 bases). Germline values: CDR1 SGHDN, CDR2 FVKESK. The CDR3 runs 13 residues. V was trimmed by 6 bases and J by 3 bases, leaving 9 bases between them. Here the CDR3 reads CASSKGYNQPQHF. In nucleotides, the CDR3 is TGTGCCAGCAGTAAGGGGTACAATCAGCCCCAGCATTTT.

The chain employs TRBV28 and TRBJ1-1; no definite D call. V shed 6 bases and J shed 7 bases, with 12 bases lying between them. The CDR3 runs 12 residues. Germline CDR1 MDHEN, CDR2 SYDVKM. This CDR3 reads CASSPQVNEAFF. For the CDR3, the DNA is TGTGCCAGCAGCCCCCAGGTTAATGAAGCTTTCTTT.

The chain links TRBV10-2 to TRBJ1-5; 9 positions match TRBD1. This CDR3 comprises 14 residues. V shed 6 bases, J shed 6 bases, and the junction held 6 bases outside the gene matches. Germline loops: CDR1 WSHSY, CDR2 SAAADI. The CDR3 DNA reads TGCGCCAGCAGGACAGGGGGAAGTGGTCAGCCCCAGCATTTT. Residues: CASRTGGSGQPQHF.

The chain recombines TRBV12-3 or TRBV12-4 with TRBJ2-1; 7 bases match TRBD1. Trimming cost V 4 bases and J 4 bases; bases outside gene matches: 1. This CDR3 comprises 13 residues. CDR3 region: CASSSGQYNEQFF. CDR3 nucleotides: TGTGCCAGCAGTTCGGGACAGTACAATGAGCAGTTCTTC.

This chain joins TRBV30 and TRBJ1-1; D gene uncertain. V lost 0 bases and J lost 1, with 18 bases in between. Germline values: CDR1 GTSNPN, CDR2 SVGIG (reference sequence). The CDR3 loop spans 17 amino acids. As DNA, the CDR3 is TGTGCCTGGAGTGTTATCCGGGGTCTGAGGTGGAACACTGAAGCTTTCTTT. Its protein is CAWSVIRGLRWNTEAFF.

The V and J genes are TRBV6-4 and TRBJ1-5; D is possibly TRBD1 (5 bases). V gave up 7 bases and J gave up 7 bases, with 11 bases separating them. Germline V gene sequence: CDR1 MRHNA, CDR2 SNTAGT. The CDR3 runs to 12 residues. This CDR3 reads CASMGGGQPQHF. DNA of the CDR3: TGTGCCAGCATGGGGGGAGGGCAGCCCCAGCATTTT.

The chain has TRBV27 and TRBJ2-1, with TRBD2 identical over 7 bases. J gave up 5 bases and V 7 bases, and 11 bases lay outside the gene matches. The CDR3 is made up of 15 amino acids. The germline V gene encodes CDR1 MNHEY and CDR2 SMNVEV (reference sequence). The CDR3 is CASKSGGTTHNEQFF. In DNA form, the CDR3 reads TGTGCCAGCAAGTCCGGAGGGACTACCCACAATGAGCAGTTCTTC.

In its sample, this clone was seen once. This chain uses TRBV5-8 with TRBJ1-2, with D perhaps matching TRBD1 (5 bases). Germline V gene data show CDR1 as SGHTS and CDR2 as YDEGEE. The CDR3 has 13 residues. The ends were cut back, 4 bases at V and 8 bases at J, with 15 bases in the middle. CDR3 DNA: TGTGCCAGCAGCCCATCAGGGCAGGGAGGCTACACCTTC. This gives the protein CASSPSGQGGYTF.

The gene calls are TRBV5-1 and TRBJ1-1; a weak D match, TRBD1 (6 bases). The CDR3 sequence is 15 residues long. Germline assignment: CDR1 SGHRS and CDR2 YFSETQ. Trimming stripped 4 bases from V and 11 bases from J, with 24 bases between. The CDR3 is CASSEVEPQGSRAFF. The CDR3, as DNA: TGCGCCAGCAGCGAGGTGGAGCCACAGGGTAGTCGGGCTTTCTTT.

As to this clone: One junction end disagrees with the germline gene, perhaps due to a read error. The V and J genes are TRBV5-4 and TRBJ2-3; TRBD2 is a possible D gene (5 bases). Germline V CDR1 and CDR2: SGHNT, YYREEE (reference sequence). There are 13 residues in the CDR3. The CDR3 is CASSLDDRGTRHF. The DNA for the CDR3 is TGTGCCAGCAGCTTGGATGATCGGGGTACGAGGCATTTT.

The chain recombines TRBV20-1 with TRBJ2-3, with 16 bases matching TRBD2. CDR1 and CDR2 (germline): DFQATT, SNEGSKA (reference sequence). V lost 3 bases to trimming and J lost 9 bases; unmatched junction nucleotides: 9. The CDR3 sequence is 16 residues long. The chain's CDR3 is CSASGPGLAGGETQYF. CDR3 bases: TGCAGTGCTAGTGGTCCGGGACTAGCGGGAGGGGAGACGCAGTATTTT.

This chain joins TRBV10-3 and TRBJ2-7, with 8 bases aligning to TRBD2. In germline, CDR1 is ENHRY, CDR2 SYGVKD. Trimming removed 2 bases from V and 2 bases from J; junction bases left unmatched: 8. The CDR3 loop spans 16 amino acids. CDR3 DNA sequence: TGTGCCATCAGTGAGGCCCTTCTAGCGGGTACCTACGAGCAGTACTTC. Its translation: CAISEALLAGTYEQYF.

The CDR3 region is CATSDFGLAGRETQYF. Written as DNA, the CDR3 is TGTGCCACCAGTGATTTTGGACTAGCGGGAAGAGAGACCCAGTACTTC. The gene calls are TRBV24-1 and TRBJ2-5, with 12 bases fitting TRBD2. The V segment lost 1 base and the J segment 4 bases; nucleotides outside the gene matches: 3. CDR3 length: 16 residues. Germline V gene data show CDR1 as KGHDR and CDR2 as SFDVKD.

This chain connects TRBV29-1 to TRBJ2-1; 9 nucleotides align to TRBD1. Trimming took 8 bases from V and 7 from J; bases not matched to a gene: 12. This CDR3 has 14 residues. Germline CDR1 reads SQVTM; CDR2 reads ANQGSEA. CDR3 sequence reads: CSTEGTGTINEQFF. The CDR3 nucleotides read TGCAGCACTGAAGGGACAGGGACGATAAATGAGCAGTTCTTC.